Listed below are T cell receptor beta chains from one sample, sequenced in a study of T cell responses to AZD1222 COVID-19 vaccine. Only in-frame clones appear in the TCRdb table, and some are missing; sequencing was by immunoSEQ multiplex PCR. The sample lists around 30,000 clones; 91% were seen once. The material sequenced was peripheral blood, taken on day 0 of AZD1222 vaccination. The receptors were gathered from an adult in good health. Both conserved end residues are part of each CDR3. Fields, in order: V gene, J gene, CDR3 protein.

TRBV6-2/TRBV6-3	TRBJ2-1	CASSPGTGVITVSYNEQFF
TRBV21-1	TRBJ1-4	CASSAYLHSARKVGRIKLFF
TRBV15	TRBJ1-1	CATRLWGPNTEAFF
TRBV5-1	TRBJ1-3	CASSSLAGAGNTIYF
TRBV30	TRBJ1-1	CACFTYRGPTTEAFF
TRBV5-1	TRBJ2-7	CASSFKPFPDTYEQYF
TRBV10-3	TRBJ2-7	CAISESLGQGREQYF
TRBV6-2/TRBV6-3	TRBJ2-5	CASSYRTDTVGETQYF
TRBV7-2	TRBJ1-3	CASSLDWQAGTIYF
TRBV6-5	TRBJ2-7	CASSPRDPPNYEQYF
TRBV2	TRBJ2-7	CASSRPQATYEQYF
TRBV5-1	TRBJ1-2	CASSLAGVNGYTF
TRBV5-6	TRBJ2-5	CASSLQGTETQYF
TRBV2	TRBJ2-3	CASSGGAGVSTDTQYF
TRBV11-3	TRBJ2-1	CASSLVGGGRGKDNEQFF
TRBV6-5	TRBJ1-2	CAGLGTAGPNYGYTF
TRBV3-1/TRBV3-2	TRBJ1-2	CASSPWTGNYGYTF